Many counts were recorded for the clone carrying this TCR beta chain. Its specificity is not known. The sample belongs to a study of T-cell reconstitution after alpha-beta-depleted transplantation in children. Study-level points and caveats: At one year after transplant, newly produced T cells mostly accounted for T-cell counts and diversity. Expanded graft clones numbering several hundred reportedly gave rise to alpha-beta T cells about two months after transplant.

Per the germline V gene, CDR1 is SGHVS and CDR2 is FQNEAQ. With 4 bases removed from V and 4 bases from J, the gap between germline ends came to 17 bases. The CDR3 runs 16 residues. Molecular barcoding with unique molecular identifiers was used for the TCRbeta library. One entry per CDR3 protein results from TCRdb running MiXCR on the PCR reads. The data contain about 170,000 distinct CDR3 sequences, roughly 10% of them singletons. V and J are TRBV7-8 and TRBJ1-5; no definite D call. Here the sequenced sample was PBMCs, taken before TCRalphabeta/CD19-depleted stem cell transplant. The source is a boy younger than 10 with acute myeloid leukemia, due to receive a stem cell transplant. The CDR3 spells CASSSDGVARNQPQHF. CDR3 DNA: TGTGCCAGCAGCTCAGATGGGGTTGCCCGTAATCAGCCCCAGCATTTT.